Listed below are T cell receptor beta chains from one sample, sequenced in a study of CD8 T cells in Susac syndrome. Via MiXCR, TCRdb re-called the immunoSEQ multiplex PCR reads, giving one row per CDR3 protein. This table holds 180,000 or so distinct CDR3 sequences, 95% found once. The sequenced sample was CD4+ T cells from PBMCs. The receptors here all came from a human donor in good health. CDR3s include the opening cysteine and the closing phenylalanine or tryptophan.

j_gene: TRBJ2-4
v_gene: TRBV29-1
CDR3aa: CSVVLQSAGAKNIQYF

j_gene: TRBJ2-5
v_gene: TRBV11-2
CDR3aa: CASSLVGGMQETQYF

j_gene: TRBJ2-3
v_gene: TRBV20-1
CDR3aa: CSARDRLAGGTDTQYF

j_gene: TRBJ2-1
v_gene: TRBV15
CDR3aa: CATSGGQGAGNEQFF

j_gene: TRBJ1-6
v_gene: TRBV6-5
CDR3aa: CASSYGQGMSSPLHF

j_gene: TRBJ2-1
v_gene: TRBV7-9
CDR3aa: CASSLDGGHNEQFF

j_gene: TRBJ2-2
v_gene: TRBV2
CDR3aa: CALAPNTGELFF

j_gene: TRBJ1-5
v_gene: TRBV5-1
CDR3aa: CASSPGGAQPQHF

j_gene: TRBJ1-6
v_gene: TRBV12-3/TRBV12-4
CDR3aa: CASSRTGNSPLHF

j_gene: TRBJ2-3
v_gene: TRBV6-6
CDR3aa: CASSIGAVDTQYF

j_gene: TRBJ1-4
v_gene: TRBV3-1
CDR3aa: CASSHRQPNEKLFF

j_gene: TRBJ2-4
v_gene: TRBV4-3
CDR3aa: CASSQGPESSQNIQYF

j_gene: TRBJ2-5
v_gene: TRBV4-1
CDR3aa: CASSQVPGLAGVGQETQYF

j_gene: TRBJ1-5
v_gene: TRBV3-1
CDR3aa: CASSQGADQPQHF

j_gene: TRBJ1-6
v_gene: TRBV9
CDR3aa: CASSRDISYNSPLHF

j_gene: TRBJ2-1
v_gene: TRBV18
CDR3aa: CASSPWTGYNEQFF

j_gene: TRBJ2-1
v_gene: TRBV29-1
CDR3aa: CSVLGDSYNEQFF

j_gene: TRBJ2-5
v_gene: TRBV12-3/TRBV12-4
CDR3aa: CASSRQETQYF

j_gene: TRBJ1-4
v_gene: TRBV28
CDR3aa: CASRTGSEKLFF

j_gene: TRBJ1-1
v_gene: TRBV12-3/TRBV12-4
CDR3aa: CASSLQIGTGMNTEAFF

j_gene: TRBJ1-1
v_gene: TRBV20-1
CDR3aa: CSAQISGDTEAFF

j_gene: TRBJ1-2
v_gene: TRBV6-5
CDR3aa: CASSYSRGGRYGYTF

j_gene: TRBJ1-2
v_gene: TRBV7-2
CDR3aa: CASSLQGQGVGYTF

j_gene: TRBJ2-3
v_gene: TRBV6-4
CDR3aa: CASSEDLRDTQYF

j_gene: TRBJ1-2
v_gene: TRBV4-3
CDR3aa: CASSQDRGSSYTF

j_gene: TRBJ1-1
v_gene: TRBV28
CDR3aa: CASPPVGEGNTEAFF

j_gene: TRBJ2-1
v_gene: TRBV28
CDR3aa: CASSFQLIYQLRAPGNNEQFF

j_gene: TRBJ2-3
v_gene: TRBV12-3/TRBV12-4
CDR3aa: CASSELGTDTQYF

j_gene: TRBJ2-5
v_gene: TRBV5-1
CDR3aa: CASSLGSGGSQETQYF

j_gene: TRBJ2-4
v_gene: TRBV18
CDR3aa: CASSPPTSDIQYF

j_gene: TRBJ2-5
v_gene: TRBV4-3
CDR3aa: CASSPRDGETQYF

j_gene: TRBJ1-2
v_gene: TRBV7-9
CDR3aa: CASSRGTLGGYTF

j_gene: TRBJ2-3
v_gene: TRBV3-1
CDR3aa: CASRLAVTDTQYF

j_gene: TRBJ2-1
v_gene: TRBV10-3
CDR3aa: CAISEGGGLNNEQFF

j_gene: TRBJ2-7
v_gene: TRBV3-1
CDR3aa: CASSQAGDNYEQYF

j_gene: TRBJ2-3
v_gene: TRBV20-1
CDR3aa: CSANRGPDTQYF

j_gene: TRBJ1-6
v_gene: TRBV3-1
CDR3aa: CASSSGDNSPLHF

j_gene: TRBJ1-2
v_gene: TRBV4-1
CDR3aa: CASSPHHRIGAIGYTF

j_gene: TRBJ2-7
v_gene: TRBV29-1
CDR3aa: CSVERTSGGYEQYF

j_gene: TRBJ1-6
v_gene: TRBV29-1
CDR3aa: CSVSYNSYNSPLHF